Described below is a single T cell receptor beta chain sequence and its context. The CDR3 consists of 13 residues. Looked up from germline, CDR1 is PRHDT and CDR2 is FYEKMQ (reference sequence). V lost 10 bases and J lost 4; bases outside the gene matches: 7. The data derive from a study of blood T cell repertoires in COVID-19. Study at large: Collection of acute and convalescent COVID-19 samples took place in the United States, Italy and Spain.

Under the authors' procedure: How many nucleated cells were present was estimated from reference gene primer amplification. Data came from immunoSEQ multiplex PCR; TCRdb stores just in-frame clones and leaves some out. V, J and clone size are those of that table, while D and trimming were read from the DNA. The sample contains some 26,000 clones, 65% to 90% of which appear only once. Material for sequencing was peripheral blood. The genes are TRBV13 and TRBJ2-7; 10 bases are a match to TRBD1. The clonotype comes from a man of 80 years or more with active or convalescent COVID-19. As DNA, the CDR3 is TGTGCCACCTCGAGGGACAGGGGATACGAGCAGTACTTC. Its translation is CATSRDRGYEQYF.